This T cell receptor (beta chain) originates from a study of identical twins. The J segment lost 3 bases and the V segment lost 4 bases, leaving 5 bases of the junction unmatched. Germline loops: CDR1 MNHEY, CDR2 SVGEGT. This CDR3 region has 15 residues. This clonotype came up a few times. The cDNA had a unique molecular identifier and a template-switch universal primer site. TCRdb called the 5' RACE reads again in MiXCR, with one record for every CDR3 protein. The sample has about 530,000 distinct CDR3 sequences, about 16% seen once; the top ten hold more than 0.4%. These data were also filed under a second study, of yellow fever vaccine responses in identical twins.

Sequences were obtained from CD4+ T cells sorted from blood. V and J are TRBV6-2 or TRBV6-3 and TRBJ2-7; 11 bases line up with TRBD2. The TCR comes from a woman under 30 in good health. CDR3 sequence (DNA): TGTGCCAGCAGTTTCCCTCTAGCGGGAGGCTACGAGCAGTACTTC. It specifies CASSFPLAGGYEQYF.